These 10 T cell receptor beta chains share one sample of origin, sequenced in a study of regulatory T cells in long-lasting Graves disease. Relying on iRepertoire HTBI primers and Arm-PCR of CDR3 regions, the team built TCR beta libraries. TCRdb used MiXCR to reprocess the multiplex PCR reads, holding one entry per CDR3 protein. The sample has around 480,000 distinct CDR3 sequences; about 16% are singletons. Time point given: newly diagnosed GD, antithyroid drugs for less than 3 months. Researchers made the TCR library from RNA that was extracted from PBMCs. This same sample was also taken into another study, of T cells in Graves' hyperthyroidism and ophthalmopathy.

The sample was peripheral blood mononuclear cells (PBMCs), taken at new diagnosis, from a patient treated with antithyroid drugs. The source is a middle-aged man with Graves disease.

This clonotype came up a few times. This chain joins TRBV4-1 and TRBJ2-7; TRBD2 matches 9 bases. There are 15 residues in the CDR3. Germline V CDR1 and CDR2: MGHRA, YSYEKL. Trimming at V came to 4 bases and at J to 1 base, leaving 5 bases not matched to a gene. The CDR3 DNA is TGCGCCAGCAGCCTCGGGACTAGCAGTTCCTACGAGCAGTACTTC. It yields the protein CASSLGTSSSYEQYF.

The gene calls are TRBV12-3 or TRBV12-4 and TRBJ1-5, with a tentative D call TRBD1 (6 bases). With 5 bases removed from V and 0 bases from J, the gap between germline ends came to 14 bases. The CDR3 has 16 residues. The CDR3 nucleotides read TGTGCCAGCAGTCCGCGGACAGTTTATAGCAATCAGCCCCAGCATTTT. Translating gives CASSPRTVYSNQPQHF.

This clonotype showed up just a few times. This chain's CDR3 is CASSLVQGWDTDTQYF. The CDR3, as DNA: TGCGCCAGCAGCTTGGTTCAGGGATGGGACACAGATACGCAGTATTTT. The chain links TRBV5-1 to TRBJ2-3; weak D call: TRBD1 (5 bases). Deletions cut 0 bases from V and 2 bases from J, with 13 bases between. There are 16 residues in the CDR3. CDR1 is SGHRS and CDR2 is YFSETQ in the germline V gene.

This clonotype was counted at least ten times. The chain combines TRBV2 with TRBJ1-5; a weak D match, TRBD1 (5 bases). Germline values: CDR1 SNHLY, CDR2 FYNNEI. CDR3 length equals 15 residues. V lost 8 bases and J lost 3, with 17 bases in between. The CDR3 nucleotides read TGTGCCAGCGGGGGTGGGCGGGGAGCCAATCAGCCCCAGCATTTT. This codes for CASGGGRGANQPQHF.

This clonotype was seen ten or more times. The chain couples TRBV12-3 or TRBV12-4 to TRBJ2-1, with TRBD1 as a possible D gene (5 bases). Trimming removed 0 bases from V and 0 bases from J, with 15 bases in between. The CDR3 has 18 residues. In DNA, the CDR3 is TGTGCCAGCAGTTTAGCGGGGCAGCCCTTTGACTCCTACAATGAGCAGTTCTTC. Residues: CASSLAGQPFDSYNEQFF.

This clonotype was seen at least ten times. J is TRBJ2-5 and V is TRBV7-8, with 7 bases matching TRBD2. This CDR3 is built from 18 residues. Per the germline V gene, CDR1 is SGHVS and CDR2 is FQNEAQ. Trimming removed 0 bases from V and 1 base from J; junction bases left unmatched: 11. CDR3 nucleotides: TGTGCCAGCAGCTTAGCGTTACTTTGGGGGGAGGGCCAAGAGACCCAGTACTTC. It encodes CASSLALLWGEGQETQYF.

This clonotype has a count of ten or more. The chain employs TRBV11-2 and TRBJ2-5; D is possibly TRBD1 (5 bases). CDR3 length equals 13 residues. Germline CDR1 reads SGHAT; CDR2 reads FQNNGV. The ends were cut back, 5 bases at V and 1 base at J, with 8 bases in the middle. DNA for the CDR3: TGTGCCAGCAGCAAGGGGCTCCAAGAGACCCAGTACTTC. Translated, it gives CASSKGLQETQYF.

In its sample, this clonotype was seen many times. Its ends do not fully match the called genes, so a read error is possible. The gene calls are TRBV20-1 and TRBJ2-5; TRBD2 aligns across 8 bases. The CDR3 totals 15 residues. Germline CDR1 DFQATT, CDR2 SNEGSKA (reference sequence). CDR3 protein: CSAREDGRAGETQYF. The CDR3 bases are TGCAGTGCCAGAGAGGACGGGAGGGCAGGAGAGACCCAGTACTTC.

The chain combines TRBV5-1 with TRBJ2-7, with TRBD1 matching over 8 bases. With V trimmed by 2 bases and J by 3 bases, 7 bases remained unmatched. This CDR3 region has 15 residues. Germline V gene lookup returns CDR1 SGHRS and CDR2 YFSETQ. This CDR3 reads CASSLRDRTLYEQYF. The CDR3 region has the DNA TGCGCCAGCAGCTTAAGGGACAGGACCCTCTACGAGCAGTACTTC.

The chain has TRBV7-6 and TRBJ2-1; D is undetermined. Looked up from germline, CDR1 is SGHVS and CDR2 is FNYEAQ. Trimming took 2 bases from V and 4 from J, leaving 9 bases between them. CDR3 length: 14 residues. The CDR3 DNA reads TGTGCCAGCAGCTTACCTGGACCATACAATGAGCAGTTCTTC. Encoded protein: CASSLPGPYNEQFF.